This TCR beta chain was profiled in a study of shared clonotypes between healthy human individuals (dated by TCRdb to between 2020 and 2021). A note on the overall study: The cohort included a few men and a couple of women between 18 and 49 years of age. The study deeply sequenced blood TCR repertoires of five healthy adults to estimate repertoire size and the extent of clonotype sharing between individuals. To increase sequencing depth and limit assay-specific biases, TCR repertoire library preparation and sequencing were carried out by different laboratories using diverse techniques. For each donor, CD4 naive and CD4 memory were each given three plates, CD8 naive was given two plates, and CD8 memory was given one plate. Per donor, leukapheresis produced somewhere between about 0.94 and 10 billion PBMCs. Results and caveats for the whole study, not just this receptor: Rarefaction of sorted-subset datasets indicated incomplete sequencing despite the large sequencing depth. The genetic and exposure-history diversity represented was limited by the small number of donors. Sampling was restricted to blood, and TCR repertoires in tissue are likely to differ from TCR repertoires in blood. Naive subsets generally had larger estimated clonotype richness than memory subsets. Across a handful of donors, approximately 5% of naive CD4, 3% to 4% of naive CD8, around 2.1% of memory CD4, and approximately 0.4% of memory CD8 clonotypes were shared. Based on pairwise subsampling, the degree of clonotype sharing among donors was expected to be affected by sequencing depth. Compared with non-shared clonotypes, the clonotypes found in all four sorted-subset donors had higher generation probabilities.

About this clone: The clone's antigen remains unknown. The sample holds no much larger clone one base away, and base qualities are not on file.

CDR1 and CDR2, per the germline V gene, are SGHRS and YFSETQ. Taken from cysteine to phenylalanine, the CDR3 has 18 residues. Only CDR3 DNA is held: 54 bases, read in frame from base 1. At the junction V is shortened by 6 bases and J by 4 bases; bases outside the gene matches: 16. TCR CDR3 regions were amplified from genomic DNA by multiplex PCR using the deep immunoSEQ assay. Genomic DNA extracted from each cell subset was distributed evenly over all wells of several immunoSEQ 96-well plates, and each plate served as one replicate. For sorted subsets, each replicate PCR was loaded with roughly 0.2 ug genomic DNA, equivalent to 30,000 or so T cell genomes. Purified libraries were measured with a Qubit 3.0 fluorometer, size-checked on a Bioanalyzer 2100, and measured again with the KAPA Library Quantification kit. Each immunoSEQ 96-well plate was sequenced on its own single-read 150-cycle Illumina NextSeq 550 flow cell. For the original study's pipeline: The immunoSEQ output contained only junctional sequences without quality scores, so filtering could not match that applied to full-length reads. Sequences were annotated with PyIR, a Python wrapper for IgBLAST v1.9, and V/J genes and CDR3 were assigned using IMGT germline references. Reads were filtered out if the reads had weak V/J assignments (E-value above 1e-6), no CDR3, stop codons, out-of-frame junctions, or ambiguous translated residues. A V3J clonotype was defined by an identical inferred V gene, J gene, and CDR3 amino acid sequence. To compute the percentage overlap between repertoires, the number of shared unique clonotypes was divided by the size of the smaller repertoire. Richness of each repertoire was evaluated using RTK rarefaction, the Chao1 estimator, and Recon v2.1 estimates of unobserved clonotypes. For all TCRbeta clonotypes obtained by the gDNA method from a few donors, generation probabilities were computed with OLGA. Not all clones reach the TCRdb copy of this immuneACCESS table, which keeps in-frame sequences only. Checked studies attribute under half of the gap to unresolved V genes and leave the rest unexplained. The V and J calls and clone size come from that table; D and trimming were worked out from the DNA. This sample gives just over 2,000,000 clones in total; roughly 94% of them show up just once. The ten largest clones capture under 0.15% of the sample.

Healthy HIV-negative adults with no recently reported acute infections or vaccinations were included as donors. Every donor was a Caucasian adult living in Nashville, Tennessee, USA. CD4+ T cells were enriched by magnetic negative selection, after which naive cells were positively selected on CD45RA and the negative fraction was taken as the memory subset. Blood was obtained by leukapheresis, after which PBMCs were separated by Ficoll-Histopaque density gradient centrifugation and cryopreserved in liquid nitrogen vapor phase. Purity and quantity of every magnetically sorted T cell population were checked by analytical flow cytometry. From each sorted fraction, genomic DNA was isolated and quantified by UV absorbance on a Nanodrop 2000c.

Sequencing input: naive CD4+ T cells sorted from blood. What the cell subset or site label conveys for this sample: CD45RA+ positively selected. This receptor was taken from a man aged 18-30 years in good health. The V and J segments used are TRBV5-1 and TRBJ1-6, with 7 bases matching TRBD1. The CDR3 sequence is CASTTGTVRSAYNSPLHF. The DNA is TGCGCCAGCACGACCGGGACAGTTAGGAGCGCTTATAATTCACCCCTCCACTTT.